These 27 T cell receptor beta chains originate from one sample sequenced in a study of CD4 T cells in relation to SARS-CoV-2 and coronaviruses. Method: immunoSEQ multiplex PCR; TCRdb's copy keeps in-frame clones and lacks some. The table shows about 60,000 clones, with about 91% occurring only once. The specimen was naive CD4+ T cells from PBMCs. The sample's subset: naive CD4+ T cells isolated by negative enrichment. Receptors originate from an adult with COVID-19.

This clone was seen only once. The chain combines TRBV10-2 with TRBJ1-1; 7 bases align to TRBD1. There are 15 residues in the CDR3. With 2 bases clipped from V and 5 bases from J, the junction kept 8 bases outside the gene matches. The germline gives CDR1 WSHSY, CDR2 SAAADI. The CDR3 bases are TGCGCCAGCAGTGAGCTTGCAGGGGGGAGGACTGAAGCTTTCTTT. This translates into CASSELAGGRTEAFF.

The chain uses TRBV9 and TRBJ1-2; no reliable D call. The V end lost 4 bases, the J end lost 4 bases, and 8 bases lay between the germline ends. Germline V gene data show CDR1 as SGDLS and CDR2 as YYNGEE. The CDR3 has 12 residues. DNA of the CDR3: TGTGCCAGCAGCCGTGACATCTATGGCTACACCTTC. Its protein product is CASSRDIYGYTF.

V gene TRBV4-2 combines with J gene TRBJ2-7; either TRBD1 or TRBD2 may fit D (5 bases each). This CDR3 region has 15 residues. From germline, CDR1 is LGHNA and CDR2 YNFKEQ. The germline V and J ends were trimmed by 0 bases and 2 bases, with 11 bases remaining between them. Here the CDR3 reads CASSQEFEGPYEQYF. Here the CDR3 DNA reads TGTGCCAGCAGCCAAGAGTTTGAGGGGCCCTACGAGCAGTACTTC.

The chain employs TRBV4-1 and TRBJ1-5; 11 bases agree with TRBD1. Per the germline V gene, CDR1 is MGHRA and CDR2 is YSYEKL. Trimming took 0 bases from V and 6 from J; bases not matched to a gene: 16. The CDR3 extends over 20 amino acids. The DNA of the CDR3 is TGCGCCAGCAGCCAAGAGCCTAGTTCCGGGACAGGGGGGATTGGTCAGCCCCAGCATTTT. Translated: CASSQEPSSGTGGIGQPQHF.

The rearrangement joins TRBV29-1 to TRBJ2-1; maybe TRBD1 (6 bases). This CDR3 is 13 amino acids long. Germline CDR1 and CDR2: SQVTM and ANQGSEA. V was pared by 5 bases and J by 1 base, with 9 bases between. CDR3 in amino acids: CSVPQGSYNEQFF. In DNA, the CDR3 is TGCAGCGTTCCCCAGGGGTCCTACAATGAGCAGTTCTTC.

The chain couples TRBV6-5 to TRBJ2-3; D is perhaps TRBD1 or TRBD2 (5 bases each). Trimming pared 6 bases from V and 2 bases from J, leaving 15 bases between. There are 15 residues in the CDR3. The V gene's germline CDR1 is MNHEY and CDR2 SVGAGI. In DNA form, the CDR3 reads TGTGCCAGCAGACACTACGGGGCTAACACAGATACGCAGTATTTT. It specifies CASRHYGANTDTQYF.

The rearrangement joins TRBV3-1 (or the pseudogene TRBV3-2) to TRBJ2-5, with D possibly TRBD2 on 5 matching bases. This CDR3 comprises 13 residues. The V gene's germline CDR1 is LGHDT and CDR2 YNNKEL (reference sequence). V was clipped by 3 bases and J by 4 bases, with 9 bases between them. CDR3 DNA: TGTGCCAGCAGCCATAGTCGGGGAGAGACCCAGTACTTC. It codes for CASSHSRGETQYF.

V usage is TRBV7-3 and J usage is TRBJ2-1; 9 nucleotides agree with TRBD2. The CDR3 runs to 16 residues. Germline CDR1 and CDR2: SGHTA and FQGTGA. V shed 5 bases and J 4 bases; nucleotides not matched to a gene: 9. The CDR3 spells CASSPTPSGVYNEQFF. As DNA, the CDR3 is TGTGCCAGCAGCCCTACTCCTAGCGGGGTATACAATGAGCAGTTCTTC.

The genes are TRBV6-1 and TRBJ2-5; D is unresolved. CDR1 and CDR2 from the germline V gene are MNHNS and SASEGT. V shed 0 bases and J shed 4 bases, with 6 bases lying between them. There are 13 residues in the CDR3. CDR3 region: CASSEARGETQYF. CDR3 nucleotide sequence: TGTGCCAGCAGTGAAGCGCGAGGAGAGACCCAGTACTTC.

The chain links TRBV11-2 to TRBJ2-1; 10 positions agree with TRBD2. The trim removed 5 bases at V and 4 bases at J, leaving 8 bases unmatched. The germline V gene encodes CDR1 SGHAT and CDR2 FQNNGV. There are 16 residues in the CDR3. CDR3 sequence reads: CASSNPTSGRYNEQFF. The CDR3 DNA sequence: TGTGCCAGCAGCAACCCGACTAGCGGGCGATACAATGAGCAGTTCTTC.

The rearrangement uses TRBV6-1 and TRBJ1-3; tentatively, D is TRBD1 (5 bases). The CDR3 has 16 residues. Germline lookup yields CDR1 MNHNS and CDR2 SASEGT. V was clipped by 4 bases and J by 0 bases, with 13 bases between them. The CDR3: CASSAEQASSGNTIYF. The CDR3 nucleotides are TGTGCCAGCAGTGCTGAACAGGCCTCCTCTGGAAACACCATATATTTT.

V is TRBV6-1 and J is TRBJ2-1, with TRBD1 matching over 9 bases. V gave up 4 bases and J gave up 4 bases; unmatched junction bases: 17. The CDR3 contains 19 residues. CDR1 is MNHNS and CDR2 is SASEGT in the germline V gene. Here the CDR3 DNA reads TGTGCCAGCAGTGTGAACAGGGGACAGGGACGGGGTGGGTACAATGAGCAGTTCTTC. It specifies CASSVNRGQGRGGYNEQFF.

The chain links TRBV5-1 to TRBJ2-5; possible D gene TRBD1, 7 bases. Germline assignment: CDR1 SGHRS and CDR2 YFSETQ. The CDR3 contains 17 residues. V lost 4 bases to trimming and J lost 1 base, with 20 bases between them. The CDR3 loop is CASSIAPQGGGQETQYF. CDR3 bases: TGCGCCAGCAGCATCGCCCCCCAGGGGGGCGGCCAAGAGACCCAGTACTTC.

The chain carries TRBV27 and TRBJ1-6; D gene uncertain. The length of the CDR3 is 13 residues. Trimming took 3 bases from V and 9 from J, leaving 9 bases between them. Germline V gene data show CDR1 as MNHEY and CDR2 as SMNVEV (reference sequence). The CDR3 region is CASSLNRSSPLHF. CDR3 coding DNA: TGTGCCAGCAGTTTGAATAGAAGTTCACCCCTCCACTTT.

This sequence joins TRBV18 and TRBJ1-5; TRBD1 matches 8 bases. Looked up from germline, CDR1 is KGHSH and CDR2 is LQKENI. With 2 bases clipped from V and 5 bases from J, the junction kept 2 bases outside the gene matches. This CDR3 region has 14 residues. CDR3 DNA sequence: TGTGCCAGCTCACCAGACAGGGGTGATCAGCCCCAGCATTTT. Protein product: CASSPDRGDQPQHF.

The chain combines TRBV24-1 with TRBJ1-2; no clear D. CDR1 and CDR2 (germline): KGHDR, SFDVKD. This CDR3 has 14 residues. Trimming shortened V by 0 bases and J by 2 bases, and 6 bases separated the two germline ends. The CDR3 DNA reads TGTGCCACCAGTGATTTGAGGCAGAACTATGGCTACACCTTC. This codes for CATSDLRQNYGYTF.

This clone has a single count. J is TRBJ2-7 and V is TRBV7-6; D is possibly TRBD1 or TRBD2 (5 bases each). The V gene's germline CDR1 is SGHVS and CDR2 FNYEAQ. The CDR3 length is 17 residues. V lost 5 bases and J 3 bases, leaving 23 bases between the germline ends. DNA for the CDR3: TGTGCCAGCAGCCCTGCTGGCGTTGGGGGTCTGGGCTACGAGCAGTACTTC. It is translated as CASSPAGVGGLGYEQYF.

As DNA, the CDR3 is TGTGCCAGCAGCCGCGGGACAGGCGACTATGGCTACACCTTC. Translating it yields CASSRGTGDYGYTF. The chain has TRBV5-4 and TRBJ1-2, with 8 bases matching TRBD1. V shed 4 bases, J shed 3 bases, and the junction held 5 bases outside the gene matches. Germline V CDR1 and CDR2: SGHNT, YYREEE (reference sequence). The CDR3 contains 14 residues. Drawing the rest from reference TRBV5-4 and TRBJ1-2, the complete variable domain is ETGVTQSPTHLIKTRGQQVTLRCSSQSGHNTVSWYQQALGQGPQFIFQYYREEENGRGNFPPRFSGLQFPNYSSELNVNALELDDSALYLCASSRGTGDYGYTFGSGTRLTVV.

This clone appeared a single time. The J gene is TRBJ1-4, the V gene TRBV14, with a tentative D call TRBD1 (6 bases). The CDR3 runs to 16 residues. Germline assignment: CDR1 SGHDN and CDR2 FVKESK. V was shortened by 1 base and J by 8 bases, with 17 bases between the two germline ends. The CDR3 spells CASSQVYWDKIEKLFF. In DNA, the CDR3 is TGTGCCAGCAGCCAAGTATACTGGGACAAAATAGAAAAACTGTTTTTT.

J is TRBJ2-2 and V is TRBV11-2, with 8 bases identical to TRBD2. This CDR3 spans 16 amino acids. The germline V gene has CDR1 SGHAT and CDR2 FQNNGV. With V trimmed by 3 bases and J by 8 bases, 11 bases remained unmatched. CDR3 sequence: CASSLGLGTSGGELFF. The CDR3 coding sequence is TGTGCCAGCAGCTTGGGACTAGGCACGTCGGGGGGGGAGCTGTTTTTT.

The chain recombines TRBV9 with TRBJ2-1, with 11 bases identical to TRBD2. The V gene's germline CDR1 is SGDLS and CDR2 YYNGEE. The CDR3 is made up of 18 amino acids. The V gene end was trimmed by 0 bases and the J gene end by 6 bases; junction bases not matched to a gene: 11. CDR3 DNA: TGTGCCAGCAGCGTAGCCCCTATCCACACTAGCGGGAGCAATGAGCAGTTCTTC. Its protein product is CASSVAPIHTSGSNEQFF.

This chain connects TRBV3-1 (or the pseudogene TRBV3-2) to TRBJ2-3, with 8 bases lining up with TRBD2. The CDR3 contains 16 residues. Trimming cost V 0 bases and J 4 bases; bases outside gene matches: 6. Germline V gives CDR1 LGHDT, CDR2 YNNKEL (reference sequence). CDR3 in amino acids: CASSQDRGGAPDTQYF. In DNA form, the CDR3 reads TGTGCCAGCAGCCAAGACCGGGGGGGGGCTCCAGATACGCAGTATTTT.

This chain links TRBV28 with TRBJ1-5; the D is unclear. Deletions cut 5 bases from V and 0 bases from J, with 11 bases between. The CDR3 consists of 15 residues. The V gene's germline CDR1 is MDHEN and CDR2 SYDVKM. The CDR3 DNA reads as TGTGCCAGCAGTCAGCGGAGAGGTAGCAATCAGCCCCAGCATTTT. Protein sequence: CASSQRRGSNQPQHF.

This chain uses TRBV19 with TRBJ2-1, with 9 positions matching TRBD2. The CDR3 runs to 15 residues. V lost 2 bases and J lost 10; bases outside the gene matches: 9. The V gene's germline CDR1 is LNHDA and CDR2 SQIVND (reference sequence). The DNA for the CDR3 is TGTGCCAGTAGTATACTGGGAGCGGGAGGTGGGGAGCAGTTCTTC. Translation: CASSILGAGGGEQFF.

This clone was counted once. The chain has TRBV28 and TRBJ2-7, with a weak D call TRBD2 (6 bases). The CDR3 consists of 14 residues. The V gene lost 6 bases and the J gene lost 2 bases, with 14 bases spanning the gap. Germline-derived CDR1 and CDR2 are MDHEN and SYDVKM. The CDR3 reads CASSLGRGTYEQYF. The CDR3 bases are TGTGCCAGCAGCCTCGGACGGGGGACCTACGAGCAGTACTTC.

The chain combines TRBV9 with TRBJ2-7, with TRBD2 as a possible D gene (6 bases). The V gene's germline CDR1 is SGDLS and CDR2 YYNGEE. V lost 0 bases and J 0 bases, leaving 10 bases between the germline ends. This CDR3 has 15 amino acids. The CDR3 region is CASSVGTTRSYEQYF. CDR3 nucleotide sequence: TGTGCCAGCAGCGTAGGGACTACCCGCTCCTACGAGCAGTACTTC.

CDR3 protein: CASSLQGNYGYTF. CDR3 nucleotides: TGTGCCAGTAGTTTGCAGGGGAACTATGGCTACACCTTC. This rearrangement joins TRBV19 to TRBJ1-2, with a tentative D call TRBD1 (6 bases). Trimming took off 5 bases at V and 2 bases at J, with 9 bases between the two ends. CDR3 size: 13 residues. CDR1 LNHDA and CDR2 SQIVND come from the germline V gene (reference sequence).